This TCR beta chain was obtained from a study of T-cell reconstitution after alpha-beta-depleted transplantation in children. The library targeted TCRbeta and was prepared with unique molecular identifiers. MiXCR was run by TCRdb on the PCR reads, yielding one entry per CDR3 protein. The table lists about 400,000 distinct CDR3 sequences, about a fifth of them singletons. V shed 4 bases and J shed 6 bases, with 11 bases lying between them. Germline CDR1 and CDR2: SQVTM and ANQGSEA. The CDR3 covers 12 residues. The rearrangement uses TRBV29-1 and TRBJ2-3; the D gene could be TRBD1 or TRBD2 (6 bases each). The input for sequencing was PBMCs from the stem cell graft donor, taken from the stem cell graft. This clonotype was obtained from a human donor who donated a stem cell graft to a child with acute myeloid leukemia. DNA for the CDR3: TGCAGCGTTGGACCGGGGGCGGATACGCAGTATTTT. Translation: CSVGPGADTQYF.